The rows below give T cell receptor beta chains drawn from one sample of a study of cytotoxic CD8 clonotypes in ibrutinib-treated CLL. The repertoire was sequenced with immunoSEQ multiplex PCR; TCRdb's copy has only in-frame clones and lacks some. The data show 120,000 to 150,000 clones, with approximately 75% seen just once and 25% to 30% held by the top ten. Sequences were derived from PBMCs, sampled after 12 months of ibrutinib treatment. The receptor source for this set is a human donor with chronic lymphocytic leukemia. Each CDR3 is given without its conserved first and last residue. Size is stated for part of the rows, as once, few or many counts, or as a class when the clone is expanded.

j_gene	abundance	v_gene	CDR3aa
TRBJ2-1	NA	TRBV19	ASSHRPGGTSGYNEQF
TRBJ2-3	NA	TRBV7-9	ASSWRLAGASDTQY
TRBJ2-7	NA	TRBV11-2	ASSLRGEQY
TRBJ2-7	NA	TRBV5-5	ASSLWTGEQY
TRBJ2-1	NA	TRBV18	ASSPAVGLAGDLGGEQF
TRBJ2-2	NA	TRBV14	ASSQVRGSANTGELF
TRBJ1-2	NA	TRBV11-2	ASSTSAQAFGYT
TRBJ2-1	NA	TRBV5-4	ASRPKALTEQF
TRBJ1-2	NA	TRBV7-9	ASSFEGQYTDYGYT
TRBJ2-2	NA	TRBV7-7	ASSPRRGELF
TRBJ1-3	NA	TRBV18	ASSPPGQSGNTIY
TRBJ2-3	NA	TRBV10-3	AISVGGTDTQY
TRBJ1-6	few	TRBV18	ASSPPGQYNSPLH
TRBJ2-1	NA	TRBV9	ASSVVVGPQF
TRBJ2-3	few	TRBV6-5	ASLAPGTDTQY
TRBJ1-1	NA	TRBV10-3	AIARIDTEAF
TRBJ2-5	NA	TRBV10-1	ASSDYYPNQETQY
TRBJ2-3	NA	TRBV4-1	ASSQGLAGITDTQY
TRBJ2-6	NA	TRBV19	ASSILAPGANVLT
TRBJ1-4	NA	TRBV2	ASRALEGLF
TRBJ1-1	once	TRBV7-3	ASSPSRGNTEAF
TRBJ2-3	NA	TRBV4-1	ASSHPKTSGGTSTDTQY
TRBJ2-7	NA	TRBV7-2	ASSLRTGVSYEQY
TRBJ2-7	few	TRBV7-9	ASRNAESSYEQY
TRBJ1-4	NA	TRBV6-1	ASSGRLTNEKLF
TRBJ1-5	NA	TRBV2	ASSEFATGAFRQPQH
TRBJ2-3	once	TRBV9	ASSVLGMGGTDTQY
TRBJ2-7	NA	TRBV19	ASSTPGNYEQY
TRBJ1-3	once	TRBV5-1	ASSAGTGGISGNTIY
TRBJ2-7	NA	TRBV4-1	ASSQTDRKEYEQY
TRBJ1-1	NA	TRBV7-8	ASSLRGVTEAF
TRBJ2-6	NA	TRBV10-3	AISRDSGANVLT
TRBJ2-7	NA	TRBV28	ASGGAYEQY
TRBJ1-2	NA	TRBV19	ASSIQGNYGYT
TRBJ2-7	NA	TRBV7-9	ASSEKGQGVWEQY
TRBJ2-5	NA	TRBV6-1	ASSEVDEQETQY
TRBJ1-3	once	TRBV6-6	ASSYSAGNTIY
TRBJ2-7	NA	TRBV30	AWSGVSVGYEQY
TRBJ1-5	NA	TRBV6-5	ASSYSRDVSNQPQH
TRBJ1-5	NA	TRBV28	ASSSTVGRGNQPQH
TRBJ1-4	NA	TRBV10-3	AISDPGGSEKLF
TRBJ2-5	NA	TRBV2	ASSEGVLAGGSQETQY
TRBJ2-7	NA	TRBV13	ASSLTGTVSYEQY
TRBJ1-5	few	TRBV4-1	ASSPTFPSDQPQH
TRBJ1-5	NA	TRBV28	ASRGQPNQPQH
TRBJ1-5	once	TRBV5-1	ASSPFGRGSNQPQH
TRBJ2-3	NA	TRBV9	ASSVGGRGRVRDTDTQY